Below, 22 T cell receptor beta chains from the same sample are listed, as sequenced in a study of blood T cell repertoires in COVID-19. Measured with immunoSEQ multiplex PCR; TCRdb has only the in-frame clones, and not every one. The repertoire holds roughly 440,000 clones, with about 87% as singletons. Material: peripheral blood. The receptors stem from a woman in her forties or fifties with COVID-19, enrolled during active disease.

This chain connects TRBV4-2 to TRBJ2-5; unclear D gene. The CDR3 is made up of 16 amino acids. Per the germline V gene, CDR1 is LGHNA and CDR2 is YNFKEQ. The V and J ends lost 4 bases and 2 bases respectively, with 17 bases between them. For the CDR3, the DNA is TGTGCCAGCAGCCCTCGTTTCACGGGTGGACAAGAGACCCAGTACTTC. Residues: CASSPRFTGGQETQYF.

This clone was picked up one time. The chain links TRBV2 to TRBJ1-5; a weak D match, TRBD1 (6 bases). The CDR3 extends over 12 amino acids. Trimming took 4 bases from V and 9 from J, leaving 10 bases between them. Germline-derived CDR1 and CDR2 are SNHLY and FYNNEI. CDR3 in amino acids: CASSGQGRPQHF. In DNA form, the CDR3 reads TGTGCCAGCAGTGGTCAGGGGAGGCCCCAGCATTTT. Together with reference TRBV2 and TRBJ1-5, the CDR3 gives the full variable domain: EPEVTQTPSHQVTQMGQEVILRCVPISNHLYFYWYRQILGQKVEFLVSFYNNEISEKSEIFDDQFSVERPDGSNFTLKIRSTKLEDSAMYFCASSGQGRPQHFGDGTRLSIL.

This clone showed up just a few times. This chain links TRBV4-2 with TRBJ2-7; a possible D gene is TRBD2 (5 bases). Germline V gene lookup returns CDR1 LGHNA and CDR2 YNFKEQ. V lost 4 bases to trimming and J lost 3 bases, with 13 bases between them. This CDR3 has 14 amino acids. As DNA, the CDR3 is TGTGCCAGCAGCCTCGGACTGGGTCGCTACGAGCAGTACTTC. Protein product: CASSLGLGRYEQYF.

The CDR3: CASSLSTGGYQETQYF. For the CDR3, the DNA is TGTGCCAGCAGTTTATCTACAGGGGGGTACCAAGAGACCCAGTACTTC. The rearrangement links TRBV28 to TRBJ2-5; TRBD1 matches 8 bases. Germline lookup yields CDR1 MDHEN and CDR2 SYDVKM. After removal of 1 base from V and 0 bases from J, the junction contained 4 bases not matched to a gene. The CDR3 extends over 16 amino acids. Looking up the rest from reference TRBV28 and TRBJ2-5 gives the full variable domain: DVKVTQSSRYLVKRTGEKVFLECVQDMDHENMFWYRQDPGLGLRLIYFSYDVKMKEKGDIPEGYSVSREKKERFSLILESASTNQTSMYLCASSLSTGGYQETQYFGPGTRLLVL.

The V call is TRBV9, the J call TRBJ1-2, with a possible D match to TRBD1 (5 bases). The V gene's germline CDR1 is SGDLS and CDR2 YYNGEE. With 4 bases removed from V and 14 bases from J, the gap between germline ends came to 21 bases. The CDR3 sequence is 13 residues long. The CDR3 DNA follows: TGTGCCAGCAGCCCCGGGGGGACGGAATTGGGGACCTTC. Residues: CASSPGGTELGTF.

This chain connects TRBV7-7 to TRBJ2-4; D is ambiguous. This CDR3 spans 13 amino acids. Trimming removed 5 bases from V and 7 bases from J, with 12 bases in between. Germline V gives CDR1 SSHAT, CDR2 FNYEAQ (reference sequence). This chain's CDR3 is CASSPLDFNIQYF. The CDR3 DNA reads TGTGCCAGCAGCCCCCTAGATTTTAACATTCAGTACTTC.

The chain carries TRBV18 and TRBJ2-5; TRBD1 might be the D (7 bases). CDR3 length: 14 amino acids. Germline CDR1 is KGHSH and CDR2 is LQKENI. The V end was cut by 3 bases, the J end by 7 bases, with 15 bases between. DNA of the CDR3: TGTGCCAGCTCACCTCCGGCAGGGGGGTCGACCCAGTACTTC. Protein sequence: CASSPPAGGSTQYF.

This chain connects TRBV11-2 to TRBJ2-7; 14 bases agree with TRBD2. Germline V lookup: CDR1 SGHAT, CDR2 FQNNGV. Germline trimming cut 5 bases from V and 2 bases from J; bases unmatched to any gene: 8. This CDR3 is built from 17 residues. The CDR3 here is CASSPGTSGGLPYEQYF. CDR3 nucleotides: TGTGCCAGCAGCCCAGGGACTAGCGGGGGCCTCCCCTACGAGCAGTACTTC.

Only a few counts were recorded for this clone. The CDR3 DNA sequence: TGTGCCAGCAGCCAAGATAAAAATGCAGGGGGCCTGTCCTACGAGCAGTACTTC. Amino acids: CASSQDKNAGGLSYEQYF. V usage is TRBV4-2 and J usage is TRBJ2-7; 8 nucleotides agree with TRBD1. The V gene's germline CDR1 is LGHNA and CDR2 YNFKEQ. The CDR3 is 18 amino acids. Germline trimming cut 0 bases from V and 1 base from J; bases unmatched to any gene: 11.

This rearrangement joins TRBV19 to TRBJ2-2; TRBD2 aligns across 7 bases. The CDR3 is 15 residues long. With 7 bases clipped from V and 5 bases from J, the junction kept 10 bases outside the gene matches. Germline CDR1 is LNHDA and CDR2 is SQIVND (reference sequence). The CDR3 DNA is TGTGCCAGTATCAACTGGGAGGGCGCTACCGGGGAGCTGTTTTTT. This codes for CASINWEGATGELFF.

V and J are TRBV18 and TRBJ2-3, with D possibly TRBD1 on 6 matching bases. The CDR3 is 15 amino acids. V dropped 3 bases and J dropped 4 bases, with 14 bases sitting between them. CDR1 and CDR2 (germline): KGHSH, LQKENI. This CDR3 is CASSPTGAGADTQYF. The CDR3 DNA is TGTGCCAGCTCACCCACCGGGGCAGGGGCAGATACGCAGTATTTT.

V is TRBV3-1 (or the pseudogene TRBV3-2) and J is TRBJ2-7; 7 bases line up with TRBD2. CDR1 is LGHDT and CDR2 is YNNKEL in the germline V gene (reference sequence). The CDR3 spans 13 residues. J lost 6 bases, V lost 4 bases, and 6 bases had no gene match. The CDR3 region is CASSLTSLGEQYF. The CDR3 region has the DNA TGTGCCAGCAGCCTGACTAGCTTGGGCGAGCAGTACTTC.

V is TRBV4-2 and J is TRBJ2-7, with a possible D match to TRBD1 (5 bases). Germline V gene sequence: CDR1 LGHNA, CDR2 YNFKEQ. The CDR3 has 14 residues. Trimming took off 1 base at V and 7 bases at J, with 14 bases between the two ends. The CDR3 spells CASSQGVSGAEQYF. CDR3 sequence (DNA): TGTGCCAGCAGCCAAGGGGTTTCTGGGGCTGAGCAGTACTTC.

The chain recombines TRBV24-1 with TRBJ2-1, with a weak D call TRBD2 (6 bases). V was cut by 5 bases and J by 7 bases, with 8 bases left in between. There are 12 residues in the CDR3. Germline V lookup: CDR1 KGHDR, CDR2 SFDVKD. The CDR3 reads CATSGRDNEQFF. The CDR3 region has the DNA TGTGCCACCAGTGGGCGGGATAATGAGCAGTTCTTC.

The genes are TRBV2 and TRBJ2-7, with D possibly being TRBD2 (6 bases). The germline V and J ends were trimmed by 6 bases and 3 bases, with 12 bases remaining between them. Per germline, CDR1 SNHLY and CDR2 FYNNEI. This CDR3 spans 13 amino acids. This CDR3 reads CASSQEGLYEQYF. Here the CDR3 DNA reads TGTGCCAGCAGCCAGGAGGGTCTCTACGAGCAGTACTTC.

The CDR3 protein is CASSQATLNQPQHF. CDR3 DNA sequence: TGTGCCAGCTCCCAAGCGACCCTCAATCAGCCCCAGCATTTT. The chain links TRBV18 to TRBJ1-5, with D uncertain. Germline V lookup: CDR1 KGHSH, CDR2 LQKENI. The CDR3 has 14 residues. Trimming cost V 6 bases and J 3 bases, with 12 bases left between them.

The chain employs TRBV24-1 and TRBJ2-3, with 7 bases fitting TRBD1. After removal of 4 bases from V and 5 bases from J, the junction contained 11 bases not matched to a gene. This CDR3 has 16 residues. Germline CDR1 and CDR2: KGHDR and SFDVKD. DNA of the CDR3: TGTGCCACCAGTGACCCTCTGACAGGGATGAGAGATACGCAGTATTTT. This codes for CATSDPLTGMRDTQYF.

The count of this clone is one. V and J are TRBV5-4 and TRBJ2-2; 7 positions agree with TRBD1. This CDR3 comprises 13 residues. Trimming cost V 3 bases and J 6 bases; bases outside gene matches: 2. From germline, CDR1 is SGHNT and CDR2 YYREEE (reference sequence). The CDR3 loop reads CASSWDRPGELFF. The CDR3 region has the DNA TGTGCCAGCAGCTGGGACAGACCCGGGGAGCTGTTTTTT.

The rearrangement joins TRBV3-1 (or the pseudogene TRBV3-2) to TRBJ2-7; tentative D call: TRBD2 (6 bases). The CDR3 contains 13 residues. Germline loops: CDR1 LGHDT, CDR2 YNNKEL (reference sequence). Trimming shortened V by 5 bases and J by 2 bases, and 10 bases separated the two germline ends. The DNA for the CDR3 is TGTGCCAGCAGCACCTGGGAGGCCTACGAGCAGTACTTC. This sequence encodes CASSTWEAYEQYF.

CDR3 coding DNA: TGTGCCTGGAAGGCATACGGGGGGCAGGGTGAAAAACTGTTTTTT. Protein product: CAWKAYGGQGEKLFF. V usage is TRBV30 and J usage is TRBJ1-4, with a weak D call TRBD1 (6 bases). Trimming left V 4 bases short and J 7 bases short, with 19 bases between. Germline lookup yields CDR1 GTSNPN and CDR2 SVGIG (reference sequence). This CDR3 has 15 amino acids.

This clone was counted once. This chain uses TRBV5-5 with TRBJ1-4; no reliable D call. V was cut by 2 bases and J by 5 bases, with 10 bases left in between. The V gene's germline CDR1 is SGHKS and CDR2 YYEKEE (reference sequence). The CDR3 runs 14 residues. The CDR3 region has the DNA TGTGCCAGCAGCTTCGAGGGCAGAAATGAAAAACTGTTTTTT. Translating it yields CASSFEGRNEKLFF.

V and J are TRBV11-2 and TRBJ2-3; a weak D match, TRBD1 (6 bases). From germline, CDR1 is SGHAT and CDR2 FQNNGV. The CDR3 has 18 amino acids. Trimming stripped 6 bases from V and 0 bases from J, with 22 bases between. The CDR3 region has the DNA TGTGCCAGCAGTACTTTACTCGGGACACCGAAAAGCACAGATACGCAGTATTTT. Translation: CASSTLLGTPKSTDTQYF.